The rows below give T cell receptor beta chains drawn from one sample of a study of cytomegalovirus exposure and HLA in healthy donors. TCRdb keeps only in-frame clones here, not all; method: immunoSEQ multiplex PCR. The sample has around 250,000 clones, about 90% seen once. The sample was PBMCs. The receptors come from a girl aged 2 to 10 in good health and CMV-seronegative. The CDR3 runs from the conserved cysteine through the conserved F or W. The D gene is left open where the match is weak. Rows may omit the clone size; those that give it use once, few, many or a size class.

D gene	J gene	clone size	V gene	CDR3 protein	CDR3 DNA
-	TRBJ1-1	-	TRBV19	CASSIFPYSNTEAFF	TGTGCCAGTAGTATATTCCCCTACTCGAACACTGAAGCTTTCTTT
-	TRBJ1-5	-	TRBV2	CASSDGGGRNQPQHF	TGTGCCAGCAGTGACGGGGGAGGTCGTAATCAGCCCCAGCATTTT
TRBD2	TRBJ2-7	once	TRBV6-5	CASSYVGGSSYEQYF	TGTGCCAGCAGTTACGTGGGGGGGAGCTCCTACGAGCAGTACTTC
TRBD2	TRBJ2-7	-	TRBV2	CASSISGSGYEQYF	TGTGCCAGCAGCATTAGCGGGAGCGGGTACGAGCAGTACTTC
-	TRBJ2-4	-	TRBV2	CASSEEERVNIQYF	TGTGCCAGCAGTGAAGAAGAACGGGTGAACATTCAGTACTTC
-	TRBJ1-1	-	TRBV11-2	CASSLVYSPQGESTEAFF	TGTGCCAGCAGCTTAGTTTATTCCCCCCAGGGTGAGAGCACTGAAGCTTTCTTT
TRBD2	TRBJ2-7	-	TRBV5-1	CASSLGLAGQQYF	TGCGCCAGCAGCTTGGGTCTAGCGGGTCAGCAGTACTTC
-	TRBJ1-1	-	TRBV10-3	CAISESQGGSTEAFF	TGTGCCATCAGTGAGTCCCAGGGAGGGAGTACTGAAGCTTTCTTT
-	TRBJ1-5	-	TRBV19	CASTMGGSNQPQHF	TGTGCCAGTACAATGGGGGGTAGCAATCAGCCCCAGCATTTT
TRBD1	TRBJ1-5	-	TRBV27	CASSWGQNSNQPQHF	TGTGCCAGCAGTTGGGGACAGAATAGCAATCAGCCCCAGCATTTT
TRBD1	TRBJ2-7	-	TRBV30	CAWSRDRGYEQYF	TGTGCCTGGAGCAGGGACAGGGGATACGAGCAGTACTTC
-	TRBJ1-1	-	TRBV10-3	CAISRQANTEAFF	TGTGCCATCAGTAGACAGGCGAACACTGAAGCTTTCTTT
TRBD1	TRBJ2-7	-	TRBV18	CASSNEQGWLSYEQYF	TGTGCCAGCTCAAACGAACAGGGGTGGCTCTCCTACGAGCAGTACTTC
TRBD2	TRBJ2-3	-	TRBV6-6	CASSQGGSGLDTQYF	TGTGCCAGCAGCCAGGGAGGGTCAGGGCTAGATACGCAGTATTTT
TRBD2	TRBJ2-1	-	TRBV13	CASREGTSGGHYNEQFF	TGTGCCAGCAGGGAAGGGACTAGCGGGGGTCACTACAATGAGCAGTTCTTC
-	TRBJ2-5	-	TRBV25-1	CASSVFARETQYF	TGTGCCAGCAGTGTTTTCGCTCGGGAGACCCAGTACTTC
TRBD1	TRBJ2-5	-	TRBV6-4	CASSTHQTTGKKETQYF	TGTGCCAGCAGTACCCACCAAACGACAGGGAAAAAAGAGACCCAGTACTTC
TRBD1	TRBJ1-1	-	TRBV18	CASARTGGDTEAFF	TGTGCCAGCGCAAGGACAGGGGGGGACACTGAAGCTTTCTTT
TRBD1	TRBJ1-4	-	TRBV10-3	CAISGQGDEKLFF	TGTGCCATCAGCGGACAGGGGGATGAAAAACTGTTTTTT
-	TRBJ1-5	-	TRBV7-9	CASSSGSDSNQPQHF	TGTGCCAGCAGCTCCGGCAGCGATAGCAATCAGCCCCAGCATTTT
TRBD2	TRBJ2-1	-	TRBV30	CAWSLLAGDEQFF	TGTGCCTGGAGTCTTCTAGCGGGAGATGAGCAGTTCTTC
-	TRBJ1-4	-	TRBV11-2	CASSLVLQGNEKLFF	TGTGCCAGCAGCTTAGTGCTCCAGGGTAATGAAAAGCTGTTTTTT
TRBD2	TRBJ2-3	-	TRBV15	CATSRETLAGSGGTDTQYF	TGTGCCACCAGCAGAGAGACACTAGCGGGATCGGGAGGCACAGATACGCAGTATTTT
TRBD1	TRBJ1-4	-	TRBV5-4	CASSGGTGHEKLFF	TGTGCCAGCAGCGGCGGGACAGGCCATGAAAAACTGTTTTTT
-	TRBJ2-2	-	TRBV30	CAWNPAAAPRTGELFF	TGTGCCTGGAACCCTGCGGCCGCCCCGAGGACCGGGGAGCTGTTTTTT
-	TRBJ1-1	-	TRBV27	CASSLFVGGGQGTEAFF	TGTGCCAGCAGTTTATTTGTTGGGGGGGGCCAGGGCACTGAAGCTTTCTTT
TRBD1	TRBJ2-7	-	TRBV18	CASSPPAGQAPSYEQYF	TGTGCCAGCTCACCACCTGCCGGACAGGCCCCCTCCTACGAGCAGTACTTC
-	TRBJ2-3	-	TRBV20-1	CSRMWAGGQYF	TGCAGTCGAATGTGGGCCGGGGGGCAGTATTTT
TRBD2	TRBJ2-7	-	TRBV27	CASSIGLAGARGEQYF	TGTGCCAGCAGTATCGGACTAGCGGGAGCTCGAGGCGAGCAGTACTTC
-	TRBJ2-1	-	TRBV5-1	CASSFTGWDNEQFF	TGCGCCAGCAGCTTTACAGGGTGGGACAATGAGCAGTTCTTC
-	TRBJ1-1	-	TRBV6-5	CASSYGGVGEAFF	TGTGCCAGCAGTTACGGCGGGGTTGGTGAAGCTTTCTTT
-	TRBJ1-1	-	TRBV28	CATQNLGGGLVTEAFF	TGTGCCACGCAAAACCTAGGGGGGGGGTTGGTCACTGAAGCTTTCTTT
-	TRBJ2-3	-	TRBV6-6	CASSPRGGGADTQYF	TGTGCCAGCAGCCCTCGGGGAGGAGGGGCAGATACGCAGTATTTT